This TCR beta chain was identified in a study of shared clonotypes between healthy human individuals. Study-level findings and limits: The study generally estimated greater richness for naive than memory subsets.

Donors had no recently reported acute infections or vaccinations and were HIV-negative. Notes on this clone: Its target is unknown. Other DNA sequences of this sample code for an identical CDR3.

The CDR3 covers 14 residues. Germline V gene sequence: CDR1 SGHRS, CDR2 YFSETQ. J gave up 4 bases and V 2 bases, and 3 bases lay outside the gene matches. The sorted-subset replicate PCRs were given around 0.2 ug DNA, which is 30,000 to 35,000 T cell genomes. TCRdb's copy holds only in-frame clones and misses some; the assay was immunoSEQ multiplex PCR. This sample yields about 2.4 million clones, of which 93% are seen a single time; about 0.34% belongs to the top ten. This clonotype originated in a man aged 18-30 years in good health. Some clones in this sample may be carry-over from other donors' samples. V usage is TRBV5-1 and J usage is TRBJ2-1, with 7 bases lining up with TRBD1. Sequenced sample: naive CD4+ T cells from PBMCs. As for subset: CD45RA+ positively selected. CDR3: CASSLGTDYNEQFF. The CDR3 DNA sequence: TGCGCCAGCAGCTTAGGGACAGATTACAATGAGCAGTTCTTC. The variable domain in full, with the rest retrieved from reference TRBV5-1 and TRBJ2-1, is KAGVTQTPRYLIKTRGQQVTLSCSPISGHRSVSWYQQTPGQGLQFLFEYFSETQRNKGNFPGRFSGRQFSNSRSEMNVSTLELGDSALYLCASSLGTDYNEQFFGPGTRLTVL.